One and the same sample provided the 4 T cell receptor beta chains below, sequenced in a study of T cell responses to AZD1222 COVID-19 vaccine. Assay used: immunoSEQ multiplex PCR; TCRdb lists only in-frame clones, some missing. The sample holds under 100,000 clones, approximately 85% seen once. This material consisted of peripheral blood, taken 28 days after the second AZD1222 dose. The receptors originated from an adult who received the AZD1222 COVID-19 vaccine.

This clone was counted only a few times. This chain joins TRBV6-5 and TRBJ1-4; 9 bases are shared with TRBD1. V gave up 0 bases and J gave up 7 bases; unmatched junction bases: 3. CDR1 MNHEY and CDR2 SVGAGI come from the germline V gene. This CDR3 comprises 15 residues. CDR3 loop: CASSYSDRGAEKLFF. CDR3 DNA: TGTGCCAGCAGTTACTCAGACAGGGGGGCTGAAAAACTGTTTTTT.

This sequence joins TRBV28 and TRBJ1-5; unclear D gene. CDR3 length: 13 residues. Germline V lookup: CDR1 MDHEN, CDR2 SYDVKM. The CDR3: CAWARGSNQPQHF. The CDR3 DNA follows: TGTGCGTGGGCGCGCGGTAGCAATCAGCCCCAGCATTTT.

This chain joins TRBV11-2 and TRBJ2-7, with a weak D call TRBD1 (5 bases). The CDR3 extends over 12 amino acids. Germline values: CDR1 SGHAT, CDR2 FQNNGV. Deletions cut 5 bases from V and 4 bases from J, with 9 bases between. The CDR3 here is CASSPPGYEQYV. In DNA form, the CDR3 reads TGTGCCAGCAGCCCCCCAGGGTACGAGCAGTACGTC.

This chain uses TRBV4-3 with TRBJ2-2, with a weak D call TRBD1 (6 bases). Germline CDR1 is LGHNA and CDR2 is YSLEER. This CDR3 region has 14 residues. Trimming took off 4 bases at V and 7 bases at J, with 13 bases between the two ends. CDR3 nucleotides: TGCGCCAGCAGCCTCCACAGGGAAGGCGGGGAGCTGTTTTTT. It encodes CASSLHREGGELFF.